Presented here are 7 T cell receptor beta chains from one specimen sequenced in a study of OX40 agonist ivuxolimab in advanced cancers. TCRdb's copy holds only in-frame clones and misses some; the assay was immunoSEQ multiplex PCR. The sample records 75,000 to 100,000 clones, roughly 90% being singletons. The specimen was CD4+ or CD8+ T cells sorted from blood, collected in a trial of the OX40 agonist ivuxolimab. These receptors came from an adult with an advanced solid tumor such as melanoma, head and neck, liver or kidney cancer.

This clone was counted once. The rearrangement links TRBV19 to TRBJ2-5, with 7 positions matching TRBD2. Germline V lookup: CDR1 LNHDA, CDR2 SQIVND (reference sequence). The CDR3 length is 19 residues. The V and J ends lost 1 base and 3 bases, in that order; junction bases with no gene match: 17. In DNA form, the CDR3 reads TGTGCCAGTAGTATAGCGTCCCCGGAACTAGCGTATGGCAAAGAGACCCAGTACTTC. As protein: CASSIASPELAYGKETQYF.

The CDR3 loop reads CASSKNQRGLNEQFF. Here the CDR3 DNA reads TGTGCCAGCAGCAAGAACCAGCGGGGCCTTAATGAGCAGTTCTTC. The chain is built from TRBV9 and TRBJ2-1; 7 bases fit TRBD2. Germline V lookup: CDR1 SGDLS, CDR2 YYNGEE. V dropped 4 bases and J dropped 7; count of bases not matched to a gene: 11. The CDR3 runs 15 residues.

The CDR3 region is CASSLAGAYNEQFF. The CDR3 bases are TGTGCCAGCAGCCTCGCGGGAGCATACAATGAGCAGTTCTTC. This chain joins TRBV9 and TRBJ2-1; 7 bases fit TRBD2. The germline gives CDR1 SGDLS, CDR2 YYNGEE. The CDR3 is 14 amino acids. Trimming took 4 bases from V and 4 from J; bases not matched to a gene: 5.

The CDR3 here is CASSQVFRDRGKWNYGYTF. In nucleotides, the CDR3 is TGCGCCAGCAGCCAAGTCTTCCGGGACAGGGGAAAGTGGAACTATGGCTACACCTTC. The chain uses TRBV4-1 and TRBJ1-2; 10 bases are shared with TRBD1. The CDR3 is 19 amino acids. CDR1 and CDR2 (germline): MGHRA, YSYEKL. The V and J ends lost 1 base and 2 bases, in that order; junction bases with no gene match: 13.

CDR3 sequence reads: CASKRAGNMNQPQHF. The CDR3 nucleotides are TGTGCCTCAAAAAGGGCAGGGAACATGAATCAGCCCCAGCATTTT. The V and J genes are TRBV6-6 and TRBJ1-5; D might be TRBD1 (5 bases). This CDR3 comprises 15 residues. The V end lost 11 bases, the J end lost 4 bases, and 21 bases lay between the germline ends. The V gene's germline CDR1 is MNHNY and CDR2 SVGAGI (reference sequence).

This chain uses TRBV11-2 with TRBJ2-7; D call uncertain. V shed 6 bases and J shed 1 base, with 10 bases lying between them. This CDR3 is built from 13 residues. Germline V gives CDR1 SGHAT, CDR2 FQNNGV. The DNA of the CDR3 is TGTGCCAGCAGAGGCCTCCGTTCCTACGAGCAGTACTTC. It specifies CASRGLRSYEQYF.

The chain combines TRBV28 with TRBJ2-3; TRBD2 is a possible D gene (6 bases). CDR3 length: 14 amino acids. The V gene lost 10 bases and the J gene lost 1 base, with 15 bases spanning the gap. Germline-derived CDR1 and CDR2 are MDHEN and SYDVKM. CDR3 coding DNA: TGTGCCACCCTAGAGACTAGACGCACAGATACGCAGTATTTT. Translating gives CATLETRRTDTQYF.